Following are 19 T cell receptor beta chains from one sample sequenced in a study of technical replicates of blood from a handful of donors. Some clones are missing from TCRdb's copy, which holds only in-frame ones; the method was immunoSEQ multiplex PCR. Seen here are about 80,000 clones, over 90% observed once, and the top ten hold approximately 0.4%. Input material: T cells isolated from PBMCs. The receptors originated from a human donor in good health.

The chain uses TRBV15 and TRBJ1-2; D unclear. CDR1 is LNHNV and CDR2 is YYDKDF in the germline V gene (reference sequence). The CDR3 totals 17 residues. Trimming shortened V by 0 bases and J by 8 bases, and 22 bases separated the two germline ends. The CDR3: CATSRDLWAEPPGGYTF. The CDR3 DNA follows: TGTGCCACCAGCAGAGATCTTTGGGCGGAGCCCCCGGGAGGCTACACCTTC.

The chain carries TRBV7-6 and TRBJ2-7; 15 positions agree with TRBD2. CDR3 length: 16 amino acids. The V gene's germline CDR1 is SGHVS and CDR2 FNYEAQ. The V and J ends lost 4 bases and 5 bases, in that order; junction bases with no gene match: 6. CDR3 DNA sequence: TGTGCCAGCAGCTCTGGACTAGCGGGAGGGCCCCACGAGCAGTACTTC. It translates to CASSSGLAGGPHEQYF.

The chain recombines TRBV5-4 with TRBJ2-5; 7 bases line up with TRBD2. This CDR3 comprises 14 residues. V gave up 4 bases and J gave up 2 bases; unmatched junction bases: 5. Germline V gene sequence: CDR1 SGHNT, CDR2 YYREEE (reference sequence). CDR3 sequence reads: CASSVAGAQETQYF. The CDR3 nucleotides read TGTGCCAGCAGCGTAGCGGGCGCTCAAGAGACCCAGTACTTC.

The chain recombines TRBV5-6 with TRBJ2-2; 15 positions agree with TRBD2. J lost 7 bases, V lost 0 bases, and 4 bases had no gene match. This CDR3 is 17 amino acids long. Germline assignment: CDR1 SGHDT and CDR2 YYEEEE. Here the CDR3 reads CASSLARTSGRVGELFF. CDR3 DNA sequence: TGTGCCAGCAGCTTGGCCCGGACTAGCGGGAGGGTCGGGGAGCTGTTTTTT.

The rearrangement links TRBV11-3 to TRBJ2-1, with a possible D match to TRBD2 (6 bases). Per germline, CDR1 SGHNT and CDR2 YENEEA. Trimming pared 2 bases from V and 9 bases from J, leaving 11 bases between. The CDR3 is made up of 13 amino acids. The CDR3 loop reads CASSLIGGSEQFF. CDR3 DNA sequence: TGTGCCAGCAGCTTAATCGGAGGGAGTGAGCAGTTCTTC.

The chain couples TRBV28 to TRBJ2-5; 13 bases map to TRBD2. CDR3 length: 17 amino acids. J was trimmed by 1 base and V by 4 bases; bases with no gene match: 6. Germline lookup yields CDR1 MDHEN and CDR2 SYDVKM. DNA for the CDR3: TGTGCCAGCAGTTCCAGACTAGCGGGAGGCCCCCAAGAGACCCAGTACTTC. Protein sequence: CASSSRLAGGPQETQYF.

In DNA form, the CDR3 reads TGTGCCAGCACCCTCTCGACTAGCGGGAGACTTGAGCAGTTCTTC. Translating it yields CASTLSTSGRLEQFF. The chain has TRBV11-2 and TRBJ2-1; 12 bases line up with TRBD2. CDR1 and CDR2 (germline): SGHAT, FQNNGV. The CDR3 length is 15 residues. The V and J ends lost 7 bases and 9 bases, in that order; junction bases with no gene match: 10.

For the CDR3, the DNA is TGCGCCAGCAGCCAAGACGGGGTCGATGAGCAGTTCTTC. It translates to CASSQDGVDEQFF. The V gene is TRBV4-3, the J gene TRBJ2-1, with a weak D call TRBD2 (5 bases). The CDR3 consists of 13 residues. Trimming left V 0 bases short and J 8 bases short, with 8 bases between. The germline gives CDR1 LGHNA, CDR2 YSLEER.

Points on this clone: Mismatch with germline at one junction end may stem from a read error. This chain joins TRBV30 and TRBJ2-2; a weak D match, TRBD2 (7 bases). The CDR3 consists of 17 residues. CDR1 and CDR2 (germline): GTSNPN, SVGIG (reference sequence). In DNA form, the CDR3 reads TGCGCAGGGGTGGGAGGGGGACGGGGAACAAACACCGGGGAGCTGTTTTTT. As protein: CAGVGGGRGTNTGELFF.

The chain links TRBV7-9 to TRBJ2-1; TRBD2 matches 13 bases. This CDR3 is built from 16 residues. V shed 3 bases and J 7 bases; nucleotides not matched to a gene: 6. Looked up from germline, CDR1 is SEHNR and CDR2 is FQNEAQ (reference sequence). CDR3 DNA sequence: TGTGCCAGCAGCTTTACAAGGACTAGCGGGAGTAATGAGCAGTTCTTC. This encodes CASSFTRTSGSNEQFF. The full variable domain, its missing parts supplied by reference TRBV7-9 and TRBJ2-1, is DTGVSQNPRHKITKRGQNVTFRCDPISEHNRLYWYRQTLGQGPEFLTYFQNEAQLEKSRLLSDRFSAERPKGSFSTLEIQRTEQGDSAMYLCASSFTRTSGSNEQFFGPGTRLTVL.

This clone appeared a single time. This CDR3 is CASSLLAASYEQYF. For the CDR3, the DNA is TGTGCCAGCAGCTTGCTAGCTGCCTCCTACGAGCAGTACTTC. This sequence joins TRBV11-3 and TRBJ2-7, with a tentative D call TRBD2 (5 bases). The CDR3 runs to 14 residues. CDR1 SGHNT and CDR2 YENEEA come from the germline V gene. Trimming removed 3 bases from V and 0 bases from J, with 9 bases in between.

The V gene is TRBV9, the J gene TRBJ1-1; perhaps TRBD1 as D (5 bases). Deletions cut 0 bases from V and 5 bases from J, with 8 bases between. The V gene's germline CDR1 is SGDLS and CDR2 YYNGEE. The CDR3 loop spans 13 amino acids. This CDR3 reads CASSVGQGTEAFF. As DNA, the CDR3 is TGTGCCAGCAGCGTAGGGCAGGGAACTGAAGCTTTCTTT.

Note on this clone: The junction does not match germline at one end; this may be a read error. CDR3 DNA sequence: TGCAGTGCTACCATAAAACCCGAAGGGGTCTTC. Protein: CSATIKPEGVF. This chain connects TRBV20-1 to TRBJ2-1, with D perhaps TRBD1 (5 bases). The CDR3 is 11 amino acids. Looked up from germline, CDR1 is DFQATT and CDR2 is SNEGSKA (reference sequence).

The gene calls are TRBV9 and TRBJ2-7, with TRBD2 matching 8 bases. The CDR3 is 15 residues long. With V trimmed by 5 bases and J by 5 bases, 12 bases remained unmatched. Per germline, CDR1 SGDLS and CDR2 YYNGEE. CDR3: CASRFGSGSNDEQYF. In nucleotides, the CDR3 is TGTGCCAGCAGATTCGGCAGCGGGAGCAACGACGAGCAGTACTTC.

The chain employs TRBV7-8 and TRBJ1-1; TRBD1 matches at 9 bases. Trimming took 5 bases from V and 2 from J; bases not matched to a gene: 12. CDR3 length: 17 residues. Germline V lookup: CDR1 SGHVS, CDR2 FQNEAQ. CDR3 nucleotides: TGTGCCAGCAGCCCTGGGTCGGACAGGGGATTTAACACTGAAGCTTTCTTT. Amino acids: CASSPGSDRGFNTEAFF.

This chain joins TRBV20-1 and TRBJ2-7; a possible D gene is TRBD2 (5 bases). Germline loops: CDR1 DFQATT, CDR2 SNEGSKA (reference sequence). The CDR3 extends over 11 amino acids. Deletions cut 6 bases from V and 6 bases from J, with 12 bases between. The CDR3 loop is CSARGGREQYF. The CDR3 DNA sequence: TGCAGTGCCCGAGGAGGTCGCGAGCAGTACTTC.

The chain joins TRBV6-1 to TRBJ1-3; 7 bases are a match to TRBD1. J lost 4 bases, V lost 4 bases, and 13 bases had no gene match. The germline V gene encodes CDR1 MNHNS and CDR2 SASEGT. There are 17 residues in the CDR3. The CDR3 DNA reads TGTGCCAGCAGTGTTAGGACAGGCTATGGTTCAGGAAACACCATATATTTT. This codes for CASSVRTGYGSGNTIYF.

V is TRBV7-2 and J is TRBJ2-3; D is possibly TRBD2 (6 bases). Germline V lookup: CDR1 SGHTA, CDR2 FQGNSA. Trimming pared 4 bases from V and 2 bases from J, leaving 7 bases between. The CDR3 covers 13 residues. The CDR3 region is CASSSGVTDTQYF. The CDR3 DNA reads as TGTGCCAGCAGCTCGGGAGTCACAGATACGCAGTATTTT. The full variable domain, with the rest looked up from reference TRBV7-2 and TRBJ2-3, is GAGVSQSPSNKVTEKGKDVELRCDPISGHTALYWYRQSLGQGLEFLIYFQGNSAPDKSGLPSDRFSAERTGGSVSTLTIQRTQQEDSAVYLCASSSGVTDTQYFGPGTRLTVL.

The CDR3 sequence is CASSRAGSQETQYF. CDR3 in DNA: TGTGCCAGCAGCCGAGCGGGAAGCCAAGAGACCCAGTACTTC. This chain connects TRBV6-1 to TRBJ2-5; 7 bases are shared with TRBD2. Germline-derived CDR1 and CDR2 are MNHNS and SASEGT. The trim removed 6 bases at V and 1 base at J, leaving 5 bases unmatched. The CDR3 runs 14 residues.